Following are 28 T cell receptor beta chains from one sample sequenced in a study of T cells in Graves' hyperthyroidism and ophthalmopathy. TCR beta CDR3 regions were amplified from RNA transcripts. Primed by the HTBI set, a first-round RT-PCR was run on the TCR CDR3. Each CDR3 protein gets one entry after TCRdb re-called the multiplex PCR reads with MiXCR. The data show 130,000 or so distinct CDR3 sequences, around 20% seen once. Sequenced: blood. These TCRs come from a woman in her fifties or sixties with Graves' hyperthyroidism that later progressed to Graves' ophthalmopathy.

This clonotype was observed at least ten times. The rearrangement uses TRBV4-1 and TRBJ1-2; TRBD1 is a possible D gene (5 bases). The CDR3 length is 15 residues. CDR1 and CDR2 (germline): MGHRA, YSYEKL. Trimming removed 3 bases at V and 2 bases at J, with 13 bases between. The CDR3 spells CASSQKPTANYGYTF. CDR3 sequence (DNA): TGCGCCAGCAGCCAGAAGCCGACAGCGAACTATGGCTACACCTTC.

This clonotype was recorded at least ten times. V is TRBV6-1 and J is TRBJ2-3, with TRBD1 matching 9 bases. The ends lost 6 bases at V and 5 bases at J; junction bases unmatched: 9. Germline V gene data show CDR1 as MNHNS and CDR2 as SASEGT. This CDR3 is built from 15 residues. Written as DNA, the CDR3 is TGTGCCAGCAGCCCGACAGGGGGGAATATAGATACGCAGTATTTT. Its protein is CASSPTGGNIDTQYF.

This clonotype was counted ten times or more. The chain links TRBV11-1 to TRBJ2-5, with 10 positions matching TRBD2. Germline V gives CDR1 SGHAT, CDR2 FQDESV (reference sequence). The ends lost 1 base at V and 1 base at J; junction bases unmatched: 3. This CDR3 contains 16 residues. CDR3 sequence: CASSLEGLAAQETQYF. The CDR3 DNA is TGTGCCAGCAGCTTAGAAGGACTAGCGGCCCAAGAGACCCAGTACTTC.

This clonotype was recorded many times. The V gene is TRBV27, the J gene TRBJ1-2, with a tentative D call TRBD1 (5 bases). V lost 6 bases and J 6 bases, leaving 11 bases between the germline ends. Germline V gene lookup returns CDR1 MNHEY and CDR2 SMNVEV (reference sequence). The CDR3 runs 12 residues. As DNA, the CDR3 is TGTGCCAGCAGCCCCTCGGGGGATGGCTACACCTTC. This sequence encodes CASSPSGDGYTF.

A few counts support this clonotype. The J gene is TRBJ2-1, the V gene TRBV18; 9 bases are a match to TRBD2. The CDR3 is made up of 16 amino acids. After removal of 3 bases from V and 7 bases from J, the junction contained 10 bases not matched to a gene. The germline V gene encodes CDR1 KGHSH and CDR2 LQKENI. CDR3 DNA sequence: TGTGCCAGCTCACCCTTAGCGGGAGCCCATGGGAATGAGCAGTTCTTC. This encodes CASSPLAGAHGNEQFF.

This chain joins TRBV9 and TRBJ2-7, with D perhaps matching TRBD2 (5 bases). Trimming removed 2 bases from V and 0 bases from J, with 15 bases in between. Germline V CDR1 and CDR2: SGDLS, YYNGEE. The CDR3 consists of 16 residues. Written as DNA, the CDR3 is TGTGCCAGCAGCGTTAGCGTCGGGGTGAGCTCCTACGAGCAGTACTTC. This translates into CASSVSVGVSSYEQYF.

This chain links TRBV2 with TRBJ2-2, with TRBD2 as a possible D gene (5 bases). The germline gives CDR1 SNHLY, CDR2 FYNNEI. This CDR3 region has 14 residues. V lost 6 bases and J 5 bases, leaving 13 bases between the germline ends. CDR3 sequence reads: CASSQSRRTGELFF. The CDR3 nucleotides read TGTGCCAGCAGCCAATCAAGGAGGACCGGGGAGCTGTTTTTT.

The rearrangement uses TRBV7-9 and TRBJ2-3, with 7 nucleotides matching TRBD2. Germline-derived CDR1 and CDR2 are SEHNR and FQNEAQ (reference sequence). The length of the CDR3 is 16 residues. J lost 2 bases, V lost 4 bases, and 9 bases had no gene match. The DNA for the CDR3 is TGTGCCAGCAGCTCTTCACTAGCGACCTACACAGATACGCAGTATTTT. This translates into CASSSSLATYTDTQYF.

This clonotype was observed many times. The chain carries TRBV2 and TRBJ2-7, with 7 bases lining up with TRBD2. Germline V CDR1 and CDR2: SNHLY, FYNNEI. The CDR3 is 15 amino acids. V trimming: 1 base; J trimming: 6 bases; junction bases outside the gene matches: 9. The DNA for the CDR3 is TGTGCCAGCAGTGAAGGGGCCAGCGGGAATCGCGAGCAGTACTTC. It translates to CASSEGASGNREQYF.

The chain carries TRBV3-1 and TRBJ1-5; 12 bases line up with TRBD1. Germline V gives CDR1 LGHDT, CDR2 YNNKEL (reference sequence). J was trimmed by 3 bases and V by 4 bases; bases with no gene match: 4. The CDR3 extends over 16 amino acids. In nucleotides, the CDR3 is TGTGCCAGCAGCCTAGGGACAGGGGGCCACAATCAGCCCCAGCATTTT. Translation: CASSLGTGGHNQPQHF.

The J gene is TRBJ1-3, the V gene TRBV12-3 or TRBV12-4; D not resolved. The CDR3 has 16 residues. The ends were cut back, 3 bases at V and 0 bases at J, with 12 bases in the middle. This CDR3 is CASSLLRRASGNTIYF. Written as DNA, the CDR3 is TGTGCCAGCAGTTTGCTGAGAAGGGCCTCTGGAAACACCATATATTTT.

The V gene is TRBV30, the J gene TRBJ1-2; tentative D call: TRBD1 (6 bases). This CDR3 is built from 15 residues. Deletions cut 3 bases from V and 0 bases from J, with 14 bases between. Germline-derived CDR1 and CDR2 are GTSNPN and SVGIG (reference sequence). Written as DNA, the CDR3 is TGTGCCTGGAGCGCAGGGGCGTCCACTAACTATGGCTACACCTTC. As protein: CAWSAGASTNYGYTF.

This clonotype was detected only a few times. The chain links TRBV5-4 to TRBJ2-2, with 7 bases identical to TRBD1. The length of the CDR3 is 15 residues. CDR1 and CDR2 (germline): SGHNT, YYREEE (reference sequence). V was clipped by 3 bases and J by 0 bases; unmatched bases: 2. CDR3 sequence: CASSSGQTNTGELFF. The CDR3, as DNA: TGTGCCAGCAGCTCGGGACAGACGAACACCGGGGAGCTGTTTTTT.

In this sample, this clonotype turned up many times. The chain combines TRBV11-3 with TRBJ1-1; the D is unclear. This CDR3 spans 15 amino acids. Germline V lookup: CDR1 SGHNT, CDR2 YENEEA. The V end was cut by 0 bases, the J end by 5 bases, with 13 bases between. The chain's CDR3 is CASSLDDNPGTEAFF. The CDR3 DNA reads as TGTGCCAGCAGCTTAGATGACAACCCCGGTACTGAAGCTTTCTTT.

This clonotype was seen only a few times. The rearrangement uses TRBV6-1 and TRBJ1-1; 7 nucleotides match TRBD1. The CDR3 contains 14 residues. Germline CDR1 MNHNS, CDR2 SASEGT. The junction had 7 bases not matched to a gene; V was cut back by 4 bases and J by 5 bases. CDR3 sequence (DNA): TGTGCCAGCAGTGGGACGACAGGGAGGACTGAAGCTTTCTTT. Residues: CASSGTTGRTEAFF.

Notes on this clonotype: A much larger clone lies a single base off, so this may be a read error. The conserved closing phenylalanine or tryptophan is absent in this CDR3, likely reflecting a read error. This chain joins TRBV6-2 or TRBV6-3 and TRBJ1-1; weak D call: TRBD1 (5 bases). The CDR3 loop spans 15 amino acids. Germline assignment: CDR1 MNHEY and CDR2 SVGEGT. V dropped 5 bases and J dropped 0 bases, with 13 bases sitting between them. CDR3 DNA: TGTGCCAGCAGTGTAGACAGCCATATGAACACTGAAGCTTTCCTT. Protein product: CASSVDSHMNTEAFL.

This clonotype was seen many times. V and J are TRBV7-9 and TRBJ2-7; 8 bases align to TRBD2. After removal of 1 base from V and 4 bases from J, the junction contained 6 bases not matched to a gene. The V gene's germline CDR1 is SEHNR and CDR2 FQNEAQ (reference sequence). The CDR3 runs to 15 residues. The CDR3 loop is CASSLGGGGIYEQYF. The CDR3 DNA is TGTGCCAGCAGCTTAGGTGGCGGGGGGATATACGAGCAGTACTTC. Full variable domain (remainder filled in from reference TRBV7-9 and TRBJ2-7): DTGVSQNPRHKITKRGQNVTFRCDPISEHNRLYWYRQTLGQGPEFLTYFQNEAQLEKSRLLSDRFSAERPKGSFSTLEIQRTEQGDSAMYLCASSLGGGGIYEQYFGPGTRLTVT.

The sample holds many counts of this clonotype. This rearrangement joins TRBV5-1 to TRBJ2-7, with 8 nucleotides matching TRBD2. There are 15 residues in the CDR3. CDR1 is SGHRS, CDR2 YFSETQ, per germline. The V and J ends lost 1 base and 1 base, in that order; junction bases with no gene match: 4. The CDR3 coding sequence is TGCGCCAGCAGCTTGTATGCGGGAGGATCCTACGAGCAGTACTTC. This translates into CASSLYAGGSYEQYF.

This clonotype has at least ten counts. The chain employs TRBV7-9 and TRBJ1-1; 8 bases match TRBD1. CDR1 is SEHNR, CDR2 FQNEAQ, per germline (reference sequence). The junction had 7 bases not matched to a gene; V was cut back by 6 bases and J by 10 bases. CDR3 length: 12 residues. The CDR3, as DNA: TGTGCCAGCAGTTTACAGGGGGTATTAGCTTTCTTT. This translates into CASSLQGVLAFF.

The CDR3 sequence: CASSQDNYGYTF. The CDR3 bases are TGTGCCAGCAGCCAGGACAACTATGGCTACACCTTC. The chain joins TRBV5-4 to TRBJ1-2, with D unclear. Trimming pared 4 bases from V and 2 bases from J, leaving 6 bases between. Germline values: CDR1 SGHNT, CDR2 YYREEE (reference sequence). The CDR3 length is 12 residues.

This clonotype was detected ten times or more. The rearrangement uses TRBV7-2 and TRBJ2-4; 7 bases align to TRBD2. The ends lost 5 bases at V and 4 bases at J; junction bases unmatched: 5. CDR3 length: 14 amino acids. The V gene's germline CDR1 is SGHTA and CDR2 FQGNSA. The CDR3 sequence is CASSAAGGKNIQYF. The DNA of the CDR3 is TGTGCCAGCAGCGCTGCCGGGGGGAAAAACATTCAGTACTTC.

This clonotype has a count of ten or more. The genes are TRBV28 and TRBJ1-1, with 9 nucleotides matching TRBD1. This CDR3 region has 15 residues. J gave up 0 bases and V 5 bases, and 4 bases lay outside the gene matches. In germline, CDR1 is MDHEN, CDR2 SYDVKM. CDR3 sequence reads: CASSRGDRVNTEAFF. CDR3 nucleotide sequence: TGTGCCAGCAGTCGAGGGGACAGGGTGAACACTGAAGCTTTCTTT.

This clonotype appeared many times. The chain combines TRBV11-2 with TRBJ2-4; 9 bases line up with TRBD1. The CDR3 runs to 18 residues. CDR1 and CDR2 from the germline V gene are SGHAT and FQNNGV. Trimming took 1 base from V and 2 from J; bases not matched to a gene: 9. Here the CDR3 reads CASSLGQGGALSKNIQYF. In DNA, the CDR3 is TGTGCCAGCAGCTTAGGACAGGGGGGGGCCTTATCCAAAAACATTCAGTACTTC.

At least ten counts were recorded for this clonotype. This sequence joins TRBV18 and TRBJ2-7, with D maybe TRBD1 (5 bases). This CDR3 region has 15 residues. Between the trimmed V and J ends, which lost 5 bases and 2 bases, there was a span of 16 bases. Germline V gives CDR1 KGHSH, CDR2 LQKENI. CDR3 region: CASSADKGVPYEQYF. DNA of the CDR3: TGTGCCAGCTCAGCCGATAAAGGGGTCCCCTACGAGCAGTACTTC.

In its sample, this clonotype was seen many times. One end of the junction fails to match germline, which may point to a read error. This sequence joins TRBV28 and TRBJ2-1; D assignment may be TRBD1 or TRBD2 (6 bases each). The CDR3 spans 15 residues. Germline V CDR1 and CDR2: MDHEN, SYDVKM. The CDR3 spells CASGGFGGSFNEQFF. In nucleotides, the CDR3 is TGTGCCAGCGGGGGATTCGGGGGCTCCTTCAATGAGCAGTTCTTC. Full variable domain (outside the CDR3, taken from reference TRBV28 and TRBJ2-1): DVKVTQSSRYLVKRTGEKVFLECVQDMDHENMFWYRQDPGLGLRLIYFSYDVKMKEKGDIPEGYSVSREKKERFSLILESASTNQTSMYLCASGGFGGSFNEQFFGPGTRLTVL.

This chain uses TRBV7-9 with TRBJ1-2; no firm D call. CDR1 is SEHNR, CDR2 FQNEAQ, per germline (reference sequence). Trimming stripped 4 bases from V and 8 bases from J, with 14 bases between. The CDR3 has 13 residues. The CDR3 is CASSSPASSGYTF. In DNA form, the CDR3 reads TGTGCCAGCAGCTCCCCGGCGTCCTCGGGCTACACCTTC.

This clonotype has a count of ten or more. This chain connects TRBV28 to TRBJ1-2; TRBD1 aligns across 8 bases. With 7 bases clipped from V and 3 bases from J, the junction kept 13 bases outside the gene matches. Germline assignment: CDR1 MDHEN and CDR2 SYDVKM. The CDR3 runs 16 residues. In DNA, the CDR3 is TGTGCCAGCATCTCCTGGCGACAGGGGAGGGACTATGGCTACACCTTC. The encoded protein is CASISWRQGRDYGYTF.

The sample holds many counts of this clonotype. This chain uses TRBV20-1 with TRBJ2-3, with a weak D call TRBD2 (6 bases). Between the trimmed V and J ends, which lost 3 bases and 2 bases, there was a span of 12 bases. Germline loops: CDR1 DFQATT, CDR2 SNEGSKA (reference sequence). This CDR3 has 14 residues. The CDR3 loop reads CSASGSTDTDTQYF. CDR3 nucleotide sequence: TGCAGTGCTAGCGGGAGCACCGACACAGATACGCAGTATTTT.